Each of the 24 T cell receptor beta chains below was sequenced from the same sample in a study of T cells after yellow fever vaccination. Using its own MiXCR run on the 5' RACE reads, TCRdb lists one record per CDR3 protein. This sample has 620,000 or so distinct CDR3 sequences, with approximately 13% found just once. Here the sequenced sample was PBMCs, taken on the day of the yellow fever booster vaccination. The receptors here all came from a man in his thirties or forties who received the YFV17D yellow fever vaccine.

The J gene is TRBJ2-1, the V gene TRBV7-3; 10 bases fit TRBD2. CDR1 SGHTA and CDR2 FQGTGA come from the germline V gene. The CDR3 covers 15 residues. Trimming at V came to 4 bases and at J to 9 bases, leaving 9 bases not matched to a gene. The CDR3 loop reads CASSSGAGGPSEQFF. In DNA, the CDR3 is TGTGCCAGCAGCTCCGGAGCGGGAGGGCCGTCTGAGCAGTTCTTC.

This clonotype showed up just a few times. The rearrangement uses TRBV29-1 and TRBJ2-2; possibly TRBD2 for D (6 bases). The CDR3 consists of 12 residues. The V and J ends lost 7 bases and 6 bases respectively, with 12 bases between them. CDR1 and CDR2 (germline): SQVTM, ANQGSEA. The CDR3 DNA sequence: TGCAGCGCCAAAACGGGGGCCGGGGAGCTGTTTTTT. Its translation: CSAKTGAGELFF.

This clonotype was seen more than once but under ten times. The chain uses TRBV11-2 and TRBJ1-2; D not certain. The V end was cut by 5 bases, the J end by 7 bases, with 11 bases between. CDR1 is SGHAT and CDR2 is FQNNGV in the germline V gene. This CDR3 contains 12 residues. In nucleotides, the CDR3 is TGTGCCAGCAGCCCTCAGGTCGGTGGCTACACCTTC. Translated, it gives CASSPQVGGYTF. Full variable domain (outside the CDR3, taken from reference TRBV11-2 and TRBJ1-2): EAGVAQSPRYKIIEKRQSVAFWCNPISGHATLYWYQQILGQGPKLLIQFQNNGVVDDSQLPKDRFSAERLKGVDSTLKIQPAKLEDSAVYLCASSPQVGGYTFGSGTRLTVV.

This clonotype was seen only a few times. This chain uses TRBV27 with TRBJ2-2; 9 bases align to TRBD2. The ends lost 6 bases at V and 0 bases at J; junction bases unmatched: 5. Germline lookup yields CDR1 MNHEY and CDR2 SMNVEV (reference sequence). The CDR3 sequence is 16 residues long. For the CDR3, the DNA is TGTGCCAGCAGCCAAGGCGGGAGGGCGAACACCGGGGAGCTGTTTTTT. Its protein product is CASSQGGRANTGELFF.

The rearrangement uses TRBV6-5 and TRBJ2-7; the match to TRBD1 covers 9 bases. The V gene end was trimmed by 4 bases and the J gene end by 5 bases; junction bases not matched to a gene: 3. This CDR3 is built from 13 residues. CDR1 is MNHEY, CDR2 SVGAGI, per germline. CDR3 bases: TGTGCCAGCAGTTCCCGGACAGGGGACGAGCAGTACTTC. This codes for CASSSRTGDEQYF.

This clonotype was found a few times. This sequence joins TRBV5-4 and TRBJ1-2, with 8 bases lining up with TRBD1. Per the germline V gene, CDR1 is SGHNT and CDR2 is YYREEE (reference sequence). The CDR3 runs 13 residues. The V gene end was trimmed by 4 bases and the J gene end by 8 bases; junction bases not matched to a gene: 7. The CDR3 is CASSAGQAEGYTF. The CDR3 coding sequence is TGTGCCAGCAGCGCGGGACAGGCGGAAGGCTACACCTTC.

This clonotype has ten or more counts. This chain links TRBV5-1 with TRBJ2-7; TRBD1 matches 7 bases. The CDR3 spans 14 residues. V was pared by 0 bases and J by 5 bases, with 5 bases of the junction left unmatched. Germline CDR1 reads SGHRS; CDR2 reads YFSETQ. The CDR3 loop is CASSLGQGDDEQYF. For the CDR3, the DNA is TGCGCCAGCAGCTTGGGACAGGGTGATGACGAGCAGTACTTC.

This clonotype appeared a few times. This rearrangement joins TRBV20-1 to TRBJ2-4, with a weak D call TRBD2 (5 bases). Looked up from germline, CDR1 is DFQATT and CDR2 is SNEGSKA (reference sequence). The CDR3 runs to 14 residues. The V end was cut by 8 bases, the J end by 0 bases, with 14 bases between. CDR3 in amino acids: CSSPLALAKNIQYF. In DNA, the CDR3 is TGCAGTTCTCCCTTAGCGTTAGCCAAAAACATTCAGTACTTC.

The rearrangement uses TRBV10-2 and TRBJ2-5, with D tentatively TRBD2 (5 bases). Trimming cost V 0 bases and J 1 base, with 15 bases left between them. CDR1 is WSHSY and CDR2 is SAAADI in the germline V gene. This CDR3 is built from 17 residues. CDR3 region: CASSESRLGSGQETQYF. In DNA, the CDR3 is TGCGCCAGCAGTGAGTCAAGGTTAGGGAGCGGCCAAGAGACCCAGTACTTC.

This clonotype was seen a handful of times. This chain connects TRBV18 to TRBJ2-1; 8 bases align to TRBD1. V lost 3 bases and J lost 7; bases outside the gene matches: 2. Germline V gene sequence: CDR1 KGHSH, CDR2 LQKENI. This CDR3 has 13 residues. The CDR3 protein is CASSPGQANEQFF. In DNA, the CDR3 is TGTGCCAGCTCACCGGGACAGGCAAATGAGCAGTTCTTC.

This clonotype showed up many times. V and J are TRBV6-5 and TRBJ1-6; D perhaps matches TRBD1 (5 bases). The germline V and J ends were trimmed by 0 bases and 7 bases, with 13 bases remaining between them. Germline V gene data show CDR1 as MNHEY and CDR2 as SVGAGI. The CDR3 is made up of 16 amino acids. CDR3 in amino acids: CASSYSTGTVNSPLHF. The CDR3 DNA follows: TGTGCCAGCAGTTACTCAACCGGGACGGTGAATTCACCCCTCCACTTT.

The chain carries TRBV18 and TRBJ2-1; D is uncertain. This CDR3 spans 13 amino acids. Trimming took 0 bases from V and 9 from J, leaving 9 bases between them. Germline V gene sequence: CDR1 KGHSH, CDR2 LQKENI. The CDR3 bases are TGTGCCAGCTCACCACCGATTCGGACTGAGCAGTTCTTC. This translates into CASSPPIRTEQFF.

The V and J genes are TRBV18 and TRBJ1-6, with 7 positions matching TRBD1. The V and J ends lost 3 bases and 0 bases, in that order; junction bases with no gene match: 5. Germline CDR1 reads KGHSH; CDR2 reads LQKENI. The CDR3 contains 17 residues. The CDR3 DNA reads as TGTGCCAGCTCACCCCTCCGACAGGGCTCCTATAATTCACCCCTCCACTTT. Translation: CASSPLRQGSYNSPLHF.

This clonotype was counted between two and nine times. The CDR3 protein is CSARVVTRGLGDTQYF. The CDR3 coding sequence is TGCAGTGCTAGAGTCGTGACGCGGGGGTTGGGAGATACGCAGTATTTT. The gene calls are TRBV20-1 and TRBJ2-3, with 7 positions matching TRBD2. Trimming took 1 base from V and 5 from J; bases not matched to a gene: 12. The CDR3 length is 16 residues. Germline-derived CDR1 and CDR2 are DFQATT and SNEGSKA (reference sequence).

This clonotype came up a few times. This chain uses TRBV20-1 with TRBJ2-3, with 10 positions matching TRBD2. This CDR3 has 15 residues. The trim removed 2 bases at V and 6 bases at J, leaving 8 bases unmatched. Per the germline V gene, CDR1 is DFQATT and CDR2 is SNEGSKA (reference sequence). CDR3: CSARSGRARPDTQYF. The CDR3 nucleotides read TGCAGTGCTAGAAGCGGGAGGGCGAGACCGGATACGCAGTATTTT.

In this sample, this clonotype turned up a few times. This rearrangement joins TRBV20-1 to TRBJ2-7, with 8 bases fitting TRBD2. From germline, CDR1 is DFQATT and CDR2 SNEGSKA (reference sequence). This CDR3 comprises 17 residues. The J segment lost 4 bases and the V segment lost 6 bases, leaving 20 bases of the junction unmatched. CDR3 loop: CSALASFFAGGIYEQYF. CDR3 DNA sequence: TGCAGTGCCCTGGCTTCGTTCTTCGCGGGAGGAATTTACGAGCAGTACTTC.

The CDR3 protein is CASSEGGGVFGELFF. DNA of the CDR3: TGTGCCAGCAGCGAAGGGGGGGGCGTCTTCGGGGAGCTGTTTTTT. This chain connects TRBV25-1 to TRBJ2-2, with D possibly TRBD2 on 7 matching bases. The CDR3 consists of 15 residues. Germline CDR1 and CDR2: MGHDK and SYGVNS. Trimming cost V 6 bases and J 7 bases, with 18 bases left between them.

CDR3 DNA sequence: TGCGCCAGCAGCCAAGGGACTAGCGGGACCTTCGGAGATACGCAGTATTTT. It is translated as CASSQGTSGTFGDTQYF. The rearrangement uses TRBV5-1 and TRBJ2-3; 13 bases match TRBD2. The CDR3 consists of 17 residues. Germline CDR1 is SGHRS and CDR2 is YFSETQ. V gave up 4 bases and J gave up 5 bases; unmatched junction bases: 10.

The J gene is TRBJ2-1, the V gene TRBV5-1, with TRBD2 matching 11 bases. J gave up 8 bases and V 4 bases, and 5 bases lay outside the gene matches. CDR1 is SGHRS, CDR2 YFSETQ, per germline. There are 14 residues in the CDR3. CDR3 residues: CASSAGTSGYEQFF. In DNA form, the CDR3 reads TGCGCCAGCAGCGCAGGGACTAGCGGCTATGAGCAGTTCTTC.

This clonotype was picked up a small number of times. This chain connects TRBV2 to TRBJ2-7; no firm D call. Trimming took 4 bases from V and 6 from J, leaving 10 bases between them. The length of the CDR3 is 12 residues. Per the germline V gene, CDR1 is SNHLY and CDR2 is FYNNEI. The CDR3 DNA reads TGTGCCAGCAGTGGGGTGGTTAGCGAGCAGTACTTC. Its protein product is CASSGVVSEQYF.

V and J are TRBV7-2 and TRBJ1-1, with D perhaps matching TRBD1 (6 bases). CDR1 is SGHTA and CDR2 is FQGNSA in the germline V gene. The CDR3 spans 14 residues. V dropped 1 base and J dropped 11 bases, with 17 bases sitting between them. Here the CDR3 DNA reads TGTGCCAGCAGCTTAGGTGAAACAGGGAGCTTGGCTTTCTTT. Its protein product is CASSLGETGSLAFF.

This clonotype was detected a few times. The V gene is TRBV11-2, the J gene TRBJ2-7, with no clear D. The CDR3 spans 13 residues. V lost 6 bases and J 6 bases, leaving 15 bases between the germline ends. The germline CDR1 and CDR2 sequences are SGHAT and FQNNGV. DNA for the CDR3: TGTGCCAGCAGGTCAATTGGAGTCTTCGAGCAGTACTTC. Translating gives CASRSIGVFEQYF.

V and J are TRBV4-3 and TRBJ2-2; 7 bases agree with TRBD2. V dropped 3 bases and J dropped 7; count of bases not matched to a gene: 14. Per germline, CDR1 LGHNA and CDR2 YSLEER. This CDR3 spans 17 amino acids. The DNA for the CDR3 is TGCGCCAGCAGCCAGCTCTCCGGAGGGAGGGCCCTCGGGGAGCTGTTTTTT. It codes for CASSQLSGGRALGELFF.

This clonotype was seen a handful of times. The CDR3, as DNA: TGCAGTGCTAGACGGACCGGGCCCTCGAACACCGGGGAGCTGTTTTTT. Its translation: CSARRTGPSNTGELFF. The rearrangement uses TRBV20-1 and TRBJ2-2; D not resolved. This CDR3 spans 16 amino acids. Germline V gene data show CDR1 as DFQATT and CDR2 as SNEGSKA (reference sequence). V was pared by 2 bases and J by 0 bases, with 13 bases between.